This T cell receptor beta chain comes out of a study of blood T cell repertoires in COVID-19. How the authors handled the data: Using reference gene primer amplification, nucleated cell counts were estimated. Sequencing used immunoSEQ multiplex PCR; TCRdb keeps in-frame clones, though not all of them. That table supplies the V and J calls and clone size; D and trimming were determined from the DNA. The sample lists about 360,000 clones, about 87% occurring once. For recovered donors of Cohort 3, there were two negative PCRs, clearance, or symptom resolution. Germline CDR1 MGHDK, CDR2 SYGVNS. The CDR3 consists of 15 residues. V lost 3 bases to trimming and J lost 0 bases, with 6 bases between them.

The sequence was collected from a man aged 25 to 40 who had recovered from COVID-19. The sequencing input was PBMCs or T cells enriched from blood (not recorded which). The rearrangement uses TRBV25-1 and TRBJ2-6, with a possible D match to TRBD2 (5 bases). The CDR3 coding sequence is TGTGCCAGCAGTGAGGGAGTCTCTGGGGCCAACGTCCTGACTTTC. This codes for CASSEGVSGANVLTF.